Below, one T cell receptor (beta chain) is given with its context. With 5 bases clipped from V and 0 bases from J, the junction kept 10 bases outside the gene matches. Germline V gene data show CDR1 as MNHEY and CDR2 as SMNVEV (reference sequence). The CDR3 is made up of 17 amino acids. These data originate in a study of blood T cell repertoires in COVID-19. Study as a whole: Specimens from acute and convalescent COVID-19 originated in the United States, Italy and Spain. In each case, the material was cDNA or gDNA derived from T cells, B-cell-depleted T cells, or PBMCs.

Using immunoSEQ multiplex PCR, the repertoire was profiled, and TCRdb retains in-frame clones only, with some absent. The sample contains 45,000 to 65,000 clones, roughly 79% of which appear only once. This TCR was sampled from a woman aged 60-75 years with acute or convalescent COVID-19. The rearrangement links TRBV27 to TRBJ1-5; 7 positions agree with TRBD1. Material: peripheral blood. The CDR3 DNA sequence: TGTGCCAGCAGTCCTCGACAGGGCGAGTATAGCAATCAGCCCCAGCATTTT. It encodes CASSPRQGEYSNQPQHF.